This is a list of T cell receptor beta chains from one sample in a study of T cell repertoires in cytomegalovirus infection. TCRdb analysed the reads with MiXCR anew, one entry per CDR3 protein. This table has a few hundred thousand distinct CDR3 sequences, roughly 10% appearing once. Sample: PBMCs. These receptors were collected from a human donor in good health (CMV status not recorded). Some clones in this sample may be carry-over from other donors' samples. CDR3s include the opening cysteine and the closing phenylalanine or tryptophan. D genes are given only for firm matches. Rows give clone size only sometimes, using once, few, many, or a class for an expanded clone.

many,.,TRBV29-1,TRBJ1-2,TGCAGCGTTTATAACTATGGCCGGCAGAACTATGGCTACACCTTC,CSVYNYGRQNYGYTF
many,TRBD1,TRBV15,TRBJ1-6,TGTGCCACCAGCAGAGCGGGACAGGGGGCGTCTTGGTCACCCCTCCACTTT,CATSRAGQGASWSPLHF
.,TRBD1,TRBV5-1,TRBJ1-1,TGCGCCAGCAGCGTGACAGGGGAAATCGGTGAAGCTTTCTTT,CASSVTGEIGEAFF
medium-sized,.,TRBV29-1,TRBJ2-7,TGCAGCGTTGTCCCAGGGGCCTACGAGCAGTACTTC,CSVVPGAYEQYF
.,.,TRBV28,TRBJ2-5,TGTGCCAGCAGTTGGGACCGACAAGAGACCCAGTACTTC,CASSWDRQETQYF
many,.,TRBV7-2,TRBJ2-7,TGTGCCAGCAGCTCTTTTAGTTCCTACGAGCAGTACTTC,CASSSFSSYEQYF
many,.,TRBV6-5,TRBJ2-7,TGTGCCAGCAGTTCCGCGAACAGGGCAGGAATGTCCTACGAGCAGTACTTC,CASSSANRAGMSYEQYF
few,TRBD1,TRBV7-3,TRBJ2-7,TGTGCCAGCAGCTTAGTTGGAGGACAGGGGATTTCCTACGAGCAGTACTTC,CASSLVGGQGISYEQYF
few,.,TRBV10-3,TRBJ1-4,TGTGCCATCAGCGGGACGGTTGATAATGAAAAACTGTTTTTT,CAISGTVDNEKLFF
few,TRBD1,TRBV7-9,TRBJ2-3,TGTGCCAGCAGCTTAATACCCCAGGGGGCGAAAGATACGCAGTATTTT,CASSLIPQGAKDTQYF
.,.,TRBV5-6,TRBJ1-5,TGTGCCAGCAGCTTGGCCGGGGCCTATCCCCAGCATTTT,CASSLAGAYPQHF
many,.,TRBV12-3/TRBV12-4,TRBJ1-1,TGTGCCAGCACCTTGGACGGAATGAACACTGAAGCTTTCTTT,CASTLDGMNTEAFF
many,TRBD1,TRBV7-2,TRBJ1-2,TGTGCCAGCAGCCACCGGACAGGGGAGGATACAGGCTACACCTTC,CASSHRTGEDTGYTF
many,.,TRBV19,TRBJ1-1,TGTGCCAGTAGTATACAGGGATATGACACTGAAGCTTTCTTT,CASSIQGYDTEAFF
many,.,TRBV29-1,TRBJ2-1,TGCAGCGTGCCCTGGGGCAATGAGCAGTTCTTC,CSVPWGNEQFF
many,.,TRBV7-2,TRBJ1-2,TGTGCCAGCAGTACCTCAAGCTATGGCTACACCTTC,CASSTSSYGYTF
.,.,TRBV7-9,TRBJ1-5,TGTGCCAGCAGCCCGGACGGGACGATTAATCAGCCCCAGCATTTT,CASSPDGTINQPQHF
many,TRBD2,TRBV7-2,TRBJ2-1,TGTGCCAGCAGCTTAGAACTAGCGGGAGGGGGGTTCTACAATGAGCAGTTCTTC,CASSLELAGGGFYNEQFF
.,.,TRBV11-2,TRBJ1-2,TGTGCCAGCAGCCCACAGGAATCTCATGGCTACACCTTC,CASSPQESHGYTF
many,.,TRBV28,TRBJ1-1,TGTGCCAGCTCCGGACCGAAGGTTCAGAACACTGAAGCTTTCTTT,CASSGPKVQNTEAFF
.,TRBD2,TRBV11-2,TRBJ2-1,TGTGCCAGCAGCTTAGATCGAAGGACTAGCGGGAGGAATGAGCAGTTCTTC,CASSLDRRTSGRNEQFF
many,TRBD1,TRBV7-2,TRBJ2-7,TGTGCCAGCAGCTTTTCGGGCAGGGGGCTAGGCGAGCAGTACTTC,CASSFSGRGLGEQYF
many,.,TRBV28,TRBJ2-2,TGTGCCAGCAGCCGCCCCAACGGGGAGCTGTTTTTT,CASSRPNGELFF
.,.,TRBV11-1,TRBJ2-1,TGTGCCAGCAGCTTTACGGGACATGAGCAGTTCTTC,CASSFTGHEQFF
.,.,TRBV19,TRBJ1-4,TGTGCCAGTAGTGTGCAGTTTACGAATGAAAAACTGTTTTTT,CASSVQFTNEKLFF
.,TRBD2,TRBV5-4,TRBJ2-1,TGTGCCAGCAGCCCGGGACTAGCGGGAGCCAGCTCCTACAATGAGCAGTTCTTC,CASSPGLAGASSYNEQFF
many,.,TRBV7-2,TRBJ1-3,TGTGCCAGCAGCTTAGGGACACCGATATCTGGAAACACCATATATTTT,CASSLGTPISGNTIYF